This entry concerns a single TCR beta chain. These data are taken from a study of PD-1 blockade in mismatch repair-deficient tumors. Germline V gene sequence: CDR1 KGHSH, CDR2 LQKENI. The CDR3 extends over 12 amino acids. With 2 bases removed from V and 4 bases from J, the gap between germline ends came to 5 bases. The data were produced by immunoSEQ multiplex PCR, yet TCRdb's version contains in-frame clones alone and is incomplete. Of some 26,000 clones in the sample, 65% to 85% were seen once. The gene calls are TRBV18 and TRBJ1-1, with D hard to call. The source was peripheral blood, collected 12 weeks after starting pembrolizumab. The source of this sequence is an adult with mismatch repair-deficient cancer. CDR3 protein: CASSPGVTEAFF. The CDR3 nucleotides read TGTGCCAGCTCACCAGGAGTCACTGAAGCTTTCTTT.